These 10 T cell receptor beta chains came from one sample sequenced in a study of blood T cell repertoires in COVID-19. Sequencing was performed with immunoSEQ multiplex PCR; in TCRdb, only in-frame clones are kept and a portion is missing. In the table there are about 270,000 clones, about 87% of which are singletons. Sequencing was carried out using PBMCs or T cells enriched from blood (not recorded which). The receptors were sampled from a woman in her forties or fifties who had recovered from COVID-19.

V gene TRBV28 combines with J gene TRBJ2-7, with 15 bases matching TRBD2. V lost 3 bases, J lost 4 bases, and 1 base stayed unmatched. This CDR3 comprises 15 residues. CDR1 is MDHEN and CDR2 is SYDVKM in the germline V gene. The chain's CDR3 is CASSLGLAGGYEQYF. DNA for the CDR3: TGTGCCAGCAGTTTGGGACTAGCGGGAGGATACGAGCAGTACTTC.

The CDR3 DNA is TGTGCCACCAGCCTTAGCGGGAGGGCCGGCGAGCAGTACTTC. It yields the protein CATSLSGRAGEQYF. This chain joins TRBV15 and TRBJ2-7, with TRBD2 matching 11 bases. CDR1 and CDR2 from the germline V gene are LNHNV and YYDKDF (reference sequence). The CDR3 consists of 14 residues. Germline trimming cut 5 bases from V and 6 bases from J; bases unmatched to any gene: 6. Full variable domain (missing parts from reference TRBV15 and TRBJ2-7): DAMVIQNPRYQVTQFGKPVTLSCSQTLNHNVMYWYQQKSSQAPKLLFHYYDKDFNNEADTPDNFQSRRPNTSFCFLDIRSPGLGDTAMYLCATSLSGRAGEQYFGPGTRLTVT.

This chain links TRBV3-1 (or the pseudogene TRBV3-2) with TRBJ2-1; TRBD2 matches 8 bases. CDR1 is LGHDT, CDR2 YNNKEL, per germline (reference sequence). The V gene end was trimmed by 1 base and the J gene end by 9 bases; junction bases not matched to a gene: 5. The length of the CDR3 is 14 residues. The CDR3 reads CASSQVPGRGEQFF. The CDR3, as DNA: TGTGCCAGCAGCCAAGTCCCCGGGAGGGGTGAGCAGTTCTTC.

This clone was seen a few times. The V gene is TRBV7-2, the J gene TRBJ1-2; D ambiguous. Trimming removed 7 bases at V and 2 bases at J, with 11 bases between. The CDR3 extends over 13 amino acids. Germline lookup yields CDR1 SGHTA and CDR2 FQGNSA. CDR3 amino acids: CASTTGRNYGYTF. The CDR3 DNA follows: TGTGCCAGCACCACCGGCAGGAACTATGGCTACACCTTC.

The chain is built from TRBV28 and TRBJ1-1; D is unclear. CDR1 is MDHEN, CDR2 SYDVKM, per germline. The CDR3 runs to 14 residues. Trimming removed 8 bases from V and 1 base from J, with 14 bases in between. The CDR3 loop is CASRPAGSNTEAFF. The CDR3 coding sequence is TGTGCCAGCCGGCCTGCGGGGTCGAACACTGAAGCTTTCTTT. The full variable domain, rest sourced from reference TRBV28 and TRBJ1-1, is DVKVTQSSRYLVKRTGEKVFLECVQDMDHENMFWYRQDPGLGLRLIYFSYDVKMKEKGDIPEGYSVSREKKERFSLILESASTNQTSMYLCASRPAGSNTEAFFGQGTRLTVV.

As regards this clone: Other nucleotide sequences from this sample produce the same CDR3. V gene TRBV5-1 combines with J gene TRBJ1-5; D is unclear. This CDR3 spans 13 amino acids. Trimming pared 2 bases from V and 4 bases from J, leaving 7 bases between. CDR1 SGHRS and CDR2 YFSETQ come from the germline V gene. DNA of the CDR3: TGCGCCAGCAGCTTCGAGGGAAATCAGCCCCAGCATTTT. It codes for CASSFEGNQPQHF.

V is TRBV7-3 and J is TRBJ2-5; TRBD2 matches at 8 bases. The CDR3 extends over 15 amino acids. CDR1 and CDR2 (germline): SGHTA, FQGTGA. V lost 4 bases to trimming and J lost 1 base; unmatched junction nucleotides: 5. The CDR3 protein is CASSWVAGPQETQYF. The CDR3 coding sequence is TGTGCCAGCAGCTGGGTAGCGGGACCCCAAGAGACCCAGTACTTC. Full variable domain (remainder filled in from reference TRBV7-3 and TRBJ2-5): GAGVSQTPSNKVTEKGKYVELRCDPISGHTALYWYRQSLGQGPEFLIYFQGTGAADDSGLPNDRFFAVRPEGSVSTLKIQRTERGDSAVYLCASSWVAGPQETQYFGPGTRLLVL.

This clone showed up just a few times. The chain couples TRBV28 to TRBJ1-1; D might be TRBD1 (5 bases). The V end was cut by 5 bases, the J end by 0 bases, with 16 bases between. CDR3 length equals 16 residues. Germline lookup yields CDR1 MDHEN and CDR2 SYDVKM. DNA for the CDR3: TGTGCCAGCAGTCGGTATGGGGCATTTATGAACACTGAAGCTTTCTTT. The encoded protein is CASSRYGAFMNTEAFF.

The CDR3 DNA follows: TGTGCCATCACCCAGGACAGTACCTACTATGGCTACACCTTC. Its protein product is CAITQDSTYYGYTF. J is TRBJ1-2 and V is TRBV10-3, with D possibly TRBD1 on 6 matching bases. Trimming removed 7 bases at V and 3 bases at J, with 15 bases between. The CDR3 contains 14 residues. Germline V gene data show CDR1 as ENHRY and CDR2 as SYGVKD.

V is TRBV7-8 and J is TRBJ2-3; 9 nucleotides agree with TRBD1. V lost 4 bases to trimming and J lost 3 bases; unmatched junction nucleotides: 14. CDR3 size: 18 residues. Germline V gives CDR1 SGHVS, CDR2 FQNEAQ. The DNA for the CDR3 is TGTGCCAGCAGCTGGACAGGGGCCCCGGAGCTGGCTACAGATACGCAGTATTTT. Its translation: CASSWTGAPELATDTQYF.